The T cell receptor (beta chain) under discussion was sequenced for a study of blood T cell repertoires in COVID-19. Measured with immunoSEQ multiplex PCR; TCRdb has only the in-frame clones, and not every one. The sample lists 120,000 or so clones; approximately 87% were seen once. Germline assignment: CDR1 KGHSH and CDR2 LQKENI. The CDR3 is made up of 18 amino acids. J lost 0 bases, V lost 6 bases, and 10 bases had no gene match. The sequencing input was peripheral blood. V usage is TRBV18 and J usage is TRBJ2-1; 11 bases match TRBD2. The sequence was obtained from a man aged 50-60 years with acute or convalescent COVID-19. The DNA of the CDR3 is TGTGCCAGCTCCCAGGGGACTAGCGGTTTTGGCTCCTACAATGAGCAGTTCTTC. Protein: CASSQGTSGFGSYNEQFF.